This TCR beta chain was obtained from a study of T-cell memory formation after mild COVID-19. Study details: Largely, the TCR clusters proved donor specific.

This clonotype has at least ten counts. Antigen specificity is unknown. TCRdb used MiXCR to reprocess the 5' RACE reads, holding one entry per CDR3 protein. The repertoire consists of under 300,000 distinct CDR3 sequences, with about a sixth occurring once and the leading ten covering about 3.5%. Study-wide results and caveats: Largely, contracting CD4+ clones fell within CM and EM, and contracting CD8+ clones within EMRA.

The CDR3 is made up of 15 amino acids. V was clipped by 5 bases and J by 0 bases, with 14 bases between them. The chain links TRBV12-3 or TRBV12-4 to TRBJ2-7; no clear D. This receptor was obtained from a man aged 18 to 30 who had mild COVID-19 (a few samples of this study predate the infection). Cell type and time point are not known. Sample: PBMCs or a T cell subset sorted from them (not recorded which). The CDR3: CASSDYSPSSYEQYF. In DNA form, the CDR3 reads TGTGCCAGCAGTGATTATAGTCCCAGCTCCTACGAGCAGTACTTC.